These T cell receptor beta chains were read from a single sample in a study of cytomegalovirus exposure and HLA in healthy donors. The data were produced by immunoSEQ multiplex PCR, yet TCRdb's version contains in-frame clones alone and is incomplete. The sample table sets out about 76,000 clones. The sequenced sample consisted of PBMCs. The receptor set was obtained from a woman in her forties in good health and CMV-seropositive. Both conserved end residues are part of each CDR3. A D gene is named only where the DNA matches it firmly.

J gene: TRBJ1-1; V gene: TRBV4-2; D gene: TRBD1; CDR3 DNA: TGTGCCAGCAGCCTCTTGGGGACAGGACCGAACACTGAAGCTTTCTTT; CDR3 protein: CASSLLGTGPNTEAFF
J gene: TRBJ1-2; V gene: TRBV6-5; D gene: TRBD1; CDR3 DNA: TGTGCCAGCAGTCAGGGGGTGGAGGGGCGAAACACCTTC; CDR3 protein: CASSQGVEGRNTF
J gene: TRBJ2-1; V gene: TRBV6-1; D gene: TRBD1; CDR3 DNA: TGTGCCAGCATCGGACAGGGATGGAACAATGAGCAGTTCTTC; CDR3 protein: CASIGQGWNNEQFF
J gene: TRBJ2-1; V gene: TRBV11-1; D gene: NA; CDR3 DNA: TGTGCCAGCAGCTGGACACTTTCCCCCTTCGGCAATGAGCAGTTCTTC; CDR3 protein: CASSWTLSPFGNEQFF
J gene: TRBJ1-2; V gene: TRBV27; D gene: NA; CDR3 DNA: TGTGCCAGCAGCTTAGTCGGGGACATACATGGCTACACCTTC; CDR3 protein: CASSLVGDIHGYTF
J gene: TRBJ2-2; V gene: TRBV5-1; D gene: NA; CDR3 DNA: TGCGCCAGCAAGAACTCTGGACTGGGAAACACCGGGGAGCTGTTTTTT; CDR3 protein: CASKNSGLGNTGELFF
J gene: TRBJ1-2; V gene: TRBV2; D gene: NA; CDR3 DNA: TGTGCCAGCAGTTATACTTCCGGCTACACCTTC; CDR3 protein: CASSYTSGYTF
J gene: TRBJ1-5; V gene: TRBV7-2; D gene: NA; CDR3 DNA: TGTGCCAGCAGCTTATGGGAGGGAGGTCAGCCCCAGCATTTT; CDR3 protein: CASSLWEGGQPQHF
J gene: TRBJ1-4; V gene: TRBV10-3; D gene: TRBD1; CDR3 DNA: TGTGCCAGCACGGACAGGGCTAATGAAAAACTGTTTTTT; CDR3 protein: CASTDRANEKLFF
J gene: TRBJ1-5; V gene: TRBV18; D gene: TRBD1; CDR3 DNA: TGTGCCAGCTCACCCTCGGGACAGGGCGTAAGGCCCCAGCATTTT; CDR3 protein: CASSPSGQGVRPQHF
J gene: TRBJ2-2; V gene: TRBV7-9; D gene: NA; CDR3 DNA: TGTGCCAGCAGCTCGGGGCTAGCAGGGGCCGGGGAGCTGTTTTTT; CDR3 protein: CASSSGLAGAGELFF
J gene: TRBJ1-1; V gene: TRBV5-6; D gene: TRBD1; CDR3 DNA: TGTGCCAGCAGCCCTACAAATCCCGGGACAGACACTGAAGCTTTCTTT; CDR3 protein: CASSPTNPGTDTEAFF
J gene: TRBJ2-1; V gene: TRBV11-3; D gene: TRBD2; CDR3 DNA: TGTGCCAGCAGCCCCCAACTAGCGGGGTCCAATGAGCAGTTCTTC; CDR3 protein: CASSPQLAGSNEQFF
J gene: TRBJ2-7; V gene: TRBV9; D gene: TRBD1; CDR3 DNA: TGTGCCAGCAACAGGGGTGATTCCGCCTACGAGCAGTACTTC; CDR3 protein: CASNRGDSAYEQYF
J gene: TRBJ1-2; V gene: TRBV4-3; D gene: NA; CDR3 DNA: TGCGCCAGCAGCCAAGATGGAGGGCAGGACTATGGCTACACCTTC; CDR3 protein: CASSQDGGQDYGYTF
J gene: TRBJ2-2; V gene: TRBV10-3; D gene: TRBD2; CDR3 DNA: TGTGCCATCAGTCCATCCTCTAGCGGGGGGGCGGGCACCGGGGAGCTGTTTTTT; CDR3 protein: CAISPSSSGGAGTGELFF
J gene: TRBJ1-1; V gene: TRBV6-1; D gene: NA; CDR3 DNA: TGTGCCAGCACCCCCCGGGTCCAAGGCACTGAAGCTTTCTTT; CDR3 protein: CASTPRVQGTEAFF
J gene: TRBJ2-7; V gene: TRBV7-9; D gene: NA; CDR3 DNA: TGTGCCAGCAGCTCGGAGGTATCGGTCGCCTACGAGCAGTACTTC; CDR3 protein: CASSSEVSVAYEQYF
J gene: TRBJ2-3; V gene: TRBV5-6; D gene: TRBD2; CDR3 DNA: TGTGCCAGCAGCCCCGGGAGGAGCACAGATACGCAGTATTTT; CDR3 protein: CASSPGRSTDTQYF
J gene: TRBJ2-5; V gene: TRBV7-9; D gene: TRBD2; CDR3 DNA: TGTGCCAGCAGCTCACGGGAGGCCCAGTACTTC; CDR3 protein: CASSSREAQYF
J gene: TRBJ2-7; V gene: TRBV28; D gene: TRBD2; CDR3 DNA: TGTGCCAGCAGTTCACCCGGGACTAGCGGGAGGCGGCAAGACGAGCAGTACTTC; CDR3 protein: CASSSPGTSGRRQDEQYF
J gene: TRBJ2-7; V gene: TRBV6-1; D gene: NA; CDR3 DNA: TGTGCCAGCAGCCCAACCCGGGGGGCCGACTACGAGCAGTACTTC; CDR3 protein: CASSPTRGADYEQYF
J gene: TRBJ2-5; V gene: TRBV5-6; D gene: NA; CDR3 DNA: TGTGCCAGCAGCGGCGGGGGCGGGGGAGAGACCCAGTACTTC; CDR3 protein: CASSGGGGGETQYF
J gene: TRBJ1-1; V gene: TRBV4-1; D gene: NA; CDR3 DNA: TGCGCCAGCAAATGGACTGGGGGGAGGAGTGAAGCTTTCTTT; CDR3 protein: CASKWTGGRSEAFF
J gene: TRBJ2-2; V gene: TRBV4-1; D gene: TRBD2; CDR3 DNA: TGCGCCAGCAGCCAAGAAAATGGAGTATATACTAGCGGGCCGAACACCGGGGAGCTGTTTTTT; CDR3 protein: CASSQENGVYTSGPNTGELFF
J gene: TRBJ1-2; V gene: TRBV9; D gene: TRBD1; CDR3 DNA: TGTGCCAGCAGCGGGGGGGGACAGGGCCACTATGGCTACACCTTC; CDR3 protein: CASSGGGQGHYGYTF
J gene: TRBJ1-2; V gene: TRBV30; D gene: NA; CDR3 DNA: TGTGCCTGGTCCAGGGTGGAGGGACTCTACACCTTC; CDR3 protein: CAWSRVEGLYTF
J gene: TRBJ1-2; V gene: TRBV7-9; D gene: NA; CDR3 DNA: TGTGCCAGCAGGTCCCCTCCGGGACATTCTAACTATGGCTACACCTTC; CDR3 protein: CASRSPPGHSNYGYTF
J gene: TRBJ2-5; V gene: TRBV11-2; D gene: TRBD2; CDR3 DNA: TGTGCCAGCAGCTTAGCGGTCCGGCTAGCGGGGGGGCAGGAGACCCAGTACTTC; CDR3 protein: CASSLAVRLAGGQETQYF
J gene: TRBJ1-2; V gene: TRBV9; D gene: TRBD1; CDR3 DNA: TGTGCCAGCAGCGCCACCCGGGACAGTATTAACTATGGCTACACCTTC; CDR3 protein: CASSATRDSINYGYTF
J gene: TRBJ2-2; V gene: TRBV9; D gene: NA; CDR3 DNA: TGTGCCAGCAGCGTAGAACTGGGCAGGGCCACCGGGGAGCTGTTTTTT; CDR3 protein: CASSVELGRATGELFF
J gene: TRBJ2-7; V gene: TRBV9; D gene: NA; CDR3 DNA: TGTGCCAGCAGCCCCCGAGCGGGTCAGCAGTACTTC; CDR3 protein: CASSPRAGQQYF
J gene: TRBJ2-3; V gene: TRBV5-1; D gene: TRBD2; CDR3 DNA: TGCGCCAGCAGCCCCTACGGGGGGGCCGGTGATACGCAGTATTTT; CDR3 protein: CASSPYGGAGDTQYF
J gene: TRBJ1-2; V gene: TRBV14; D gene: TRBD1; CDR3 DNA: TGTGCCAGCAGCCAAGGGACAGGGGCTGGCTACACCTTC; CDR3 protein: CASSQGTGAGYTF
J gene: TRBJ1-1; V gene: TRBV5-4; D gene: TRBD1; CDR3 DNA: TGTGCCAGCAGCCCTGGGGGACAGGGTCAAACTGAAGCTTTCTTT; CDR3 protein: CASSPGGQGQTEAFF
J gene: TRBJ2-5; V gene: TRBV10-1; D gene: TRBD2; CDR3 DNA: TGCGCCAGCAGCGCCGGGACTAGCGGGAGAGGGGAGACCCAGTACTTC; CDR3 protein: CASSAGTSGRGETQYF
J gene: TRBJ1-1; V gene: TRBV10-3; D gene: TRBD1; CDR3 DNA: TGTGCCATCAGGGGGGGACAGGCTAACACTGAAGCTTTCTTT; CDR3 protein: CAIRGGQANTEAFF
J gene: TRBJ1-3; V gene: TRBV2; D gene: NA; CDR3 DNA: TGTGCCAGCACCCCCGCTATCTCTGGAAACACCATATATTTT; CDR3 protein: CASTPAISGNTIYF
J gene: TRBJ2-5; V gene: TRBV28; D gene: TRBD2; CDR3 DNA: TGTGCCAGCAGACCCGAGCGGGGGGGCCCCGAGACCCAGTACTTC; CDR3 protein: CASRPERGGPETQYF
J gene: TRBJ2-3; V gene: TRBV5-6; D gene: NA; CDR3 DNA: TGTGCCAGCAGCTTAACACTAGCTTCAGATACGCAGTATTTT; CDR3 protein: CASSLTLASDTQYF
J gene: TRBJ2-1; V gene: TRBV7-2; D gene: TRBD2; CDR3 DNA: TGTGCCAGCAGCTTAACAGCGGGGGGGTCCTACAATGAGCAGTTCTTC; CDR3 protein: CASSLTAGGSYNEQFF
J gene: TRBJ2-1; V gene: TRBV27; D gene: TRBD2; CDR3 DNA: TGTGCCAGCAGCAGCCCCATTAGACTAGCGGGAGTCAGGAATGAGCAGTTCTTC; CDR3 protein: CASSSPIRLAGVRNEQFF
J gene: TRBJ2-7; V gene: TRBV10-3; D gene: TRBD2; CDR3 DNA: TGTGCCATCAGTGAGTATGCTAGCGGGGCAGGAGAGCAGTACTTC; CDR3 protein: CAISEYASGAGEQYF
J gene: TRBJ1-2; V gene: TRBV6-5; D gene: NA; CDR3 DNA: TGTGCCAGCAGTTACTCGAAAGGGGCGTACTATGGCTACACCTTC; CDR3 protein: CASSYSKGAYYGYTF
J gene: TRBJ2-7; V gene: TRBV11-2; D gene: NA; CDR3 DNA: TGTGCCAGCACCTTTGAGGTTGGCGCCTACGAGCAGTACTTC; CDR3 protein: CASTFEVGAYEQYF
J gene: TRBJ2-5; V gene: TRBV5-4; D gene: NA; CDR3 DNA: TGTGCCAGCAGCTTGGCTTTAGGGGATGGGGAGACCCAGTACTTC; CDR3 protein: CASSLALGDGETQYF
J gene: TRBJ1-6; V gene: TRBV10-3; D gene: NA; CDR3 DNA: TGTGCCATCAGGGACAGCTATAATTCACCCCTCCACTTT; CDR3 protein: CAIRDSYNSPLHF
J gene: TRBJ1-1; V gene: TRBV5-1; D gene: NA; CDR3 DNA: TGCGCCAGCAGGGAGGGGAACACTGAAGCTTTCTTT; CDR3 protein: CASREGNTEAFF
J gene: TRBJ1-1; V gene: TRBV28; D gene: NA; CDR3 DNA: TGTGCCAGCAGTTCCCCGCAGGTTGCCTACACTGAAGCTTTCTTT; CDR3 protein: CASSSPQVAYTEAFF
J gene: TRBJ2-2; V gene: TRBV27; D gene: TRBD1; CDR3 DNA: TGTGCCAGCAGTTTATCTCGGACAGGGTATTCGAACACCGGGGAGCTGTTTTTT; CDR3 protein: CASSLSRTGYSNTGELFF
J gene: TRBJ2-7; V gene: TRBV10-1; D gene: TRBD1; CDR3 DNA: TGCGCCAGCAGTGAGCTGGGACAGTTGCACGAGCAGTACTTC; CDR3 protein: CASSELGQLHEQYF
J gene: TRBJ2-5; V gene: TRBV14; D gene: NA; CDR3 DNA: TGTGCCAGCAGTCGAAGCCGGGAGACCCAGTACTTC; CDR3 protein: CASSRSRETQYF
J gene: TRBJ2-3; V gene: TRBV5-6; D gene: NA; CDR3 DNA: TGTGCCAGCAGCTTGACTCGAAACACAGATACGCAGTATTTT; CDR3 protein: CASSLTRNTDTQYF
J gene: TRBJ2-1; V gene: TRBV5-1; D gene: TRBD2; CDR3 DNA: TGCGCCAGCAGCCTTGCTAGCGGATACAATGAGCAGTTCTTC; CDR3 protein: CASSLASGYNEQFF
J gene: TRBJ1-5; V gene: TRBV7-9; D gene: NA; CDR3 DNA: TGTGCCAGCAGCTTCAATAGCAATCAGCCCCAGCATTTT; CDR3 protein: CASSFNSNQPQHF